This T cell receptor beta chain was recovered during a study of blood T cell repertoires in COVID-19. The CDR3 has 15 amino acids. Germline V gene data show CDR1 as LNHDA and CDR2 as SQIVND (reference sequence). The V and J ends lost 0 bases and 4 bases respectively, with 10 bases between them. As handled by the study authors: Estimated nucleated cell counts came from reference gene primer amplification. Measured with immunoSEQ multiplex PCR; TCRdb has only the in-frame clones, and not every one. The V and J calls and clone size were taken over from that table, and D and trimming were inferred from the DNA. The table shows 85,000 or so clones, with 80% to 85% occurring only once.

Sequenced: peripheral blood. The chain couples TRBV19 to TRBJ2-1, with D possibly being TRBD2 (6 bases). The receptor's source is an elderly man with acute or convalescent COVID-19. This chain's CDR3 is CASSIDTSIYNEQFF. The CDR3 DNA reads as TGTGCCAGTAGTATAGATACTAGCATTTACAATGAGCAGTTCTTC.